The TCR beta chain under discussion was sequenced for a study of blood T cell repertoires in COVID-19. Background on the study: Sources were T cells, B-cell-depleted T cells, or PBMCs; the material itself was cDNA or gDNA.

Authors' methods: Nucleated cell counts were estimated from reference gene primer amplification. TCRdb's copy holds only in-frame clones and misses some; the assay was immunoSEQ multiplex PCR. The V and J calls and clone size were taken over from that table, and D and trimming were inferred from the DNA. The sample holds more than 15,000 clones; about 81% are singletons and the top ten take around 8.1%. Germline assignment: CDR1 SEHNR and CDR2 FQNEAQ (reference sequence). V was trimmed by 3 bases and J by 10 bases, leaving 12 bases between them. The CDR3 is made up of 13 amino acids. This chain connects TRBV7-9 to TRBJ2-2, with no clear D. Sequenced input: peripheral blood. The TCR was taken from a man aged 55 to 70 with acute or convalescent COVID-19. The CDR3 DNA is TGTGCCAGCAGCTTCAGTAGTACAGAGGAGCTGTTTTTT. Translation gives CASSFSSTEELFF.